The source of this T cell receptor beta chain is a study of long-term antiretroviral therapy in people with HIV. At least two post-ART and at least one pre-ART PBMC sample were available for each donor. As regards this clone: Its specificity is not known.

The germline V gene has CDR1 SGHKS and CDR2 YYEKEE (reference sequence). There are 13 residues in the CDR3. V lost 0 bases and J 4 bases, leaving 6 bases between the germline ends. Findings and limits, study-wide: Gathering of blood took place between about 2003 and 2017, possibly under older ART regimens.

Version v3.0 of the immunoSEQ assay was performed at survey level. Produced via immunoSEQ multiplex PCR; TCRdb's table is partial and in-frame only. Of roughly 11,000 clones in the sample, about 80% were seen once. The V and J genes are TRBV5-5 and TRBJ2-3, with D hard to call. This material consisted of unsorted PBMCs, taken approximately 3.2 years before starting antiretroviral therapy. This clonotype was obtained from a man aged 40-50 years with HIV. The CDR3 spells CASSLDISDTQYF. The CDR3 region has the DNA TGTGCCAGCAGCTTGGACATCTCAGATACGCAGTATTTT.